This section outlines one T cell receptor (beta chain) sequence together with its context. Clones were read by immunoSEQ multiplex PCR, and TCRdb kept only the in-frame ones, dropping some. The sample lists 540,000 or so clones; roughly 91% were seen once. Seattle participants joined during active infection and were tracked over time. This entry comes from a study of blood T cell repertoires in COVID-19. In the study overall: COVID-19 samples from acute and convalescent phases originated in the United States, Italy and Spain. PBMCs, B-cell-depleted T cells, or T cells were the source of the cDNA or gDNA that made up the material.

The CDR3 runs 17 residues. Germline V CDR1 and CDR2: SGHNT, YENEEA. V lost 5 bases to trimming and J lost 7 bases, with 23 bases between them. The chain employs TRBV11-3 and TRBJ2-2, with a tentative D call TRBD2 (6 bases). The TCR sequence derives from a woman between 45 and 60 years old with COVID-19, enrolled during active disease. Specimen: peripheral blood. The CDR3 is CASSPDGTPKTDGELFF. CDR3 in DNA: TGTGCCAGCAGCCCGGACGGGACTCCCAAAACGGACGGGGAGCTGTTTTTT.